Listed here are 27 T cell receptor beta chains from one sample, sequenced in a study of T-cell memory formation after mild COVID-19. TCRdb re-analysed the 5' RACE reads in MiXCR, keeping a single row per CDR3 protein. The data hold more than 75,000 distinct CDR3 sequences, with around a quarter observed a single time. Material: PBMCs or a T cell subset sorted from them (not recorded which). The receptors originated from a man younger than 35 who had mild COVID-19 (a few samples of this study predate the infection). Cell type and time point are not known.

This clonotype was found a few times. This chain uses TRBV19 with TRBJ1-1; D may be TRBD1 (5 bases). This CDR3 has 12 amino acids. CDR1 LNHDA and CDR2 SQIVND come from the germline V gene (reference sequence). V gave up 2 bases and J gave up 11 bases, with 12 bases separating them. The CDR3 nucleotides are TGTGCCAGTAGTATATGGGGCCACGGCGCTTTCTTT. Protein product: CASSIWGHGAFF.

The genes are TRBV7-9 and TRBJ2-7; 7 nucleotides match TRBD1. CDR1 is SEHNR, CDR2 FQNEAQ, per germline (reference sequence). Unmatched junction bases numbered 7, after V lost 2 bases and J lost 0 bases. The CDR3 is made up of 16 amino acids. The CDR3 loop reads CASSLHPGQFSYEQYF. The CDR3 DNA reads TGTGCCAGCAGCTTACACCCGGGACAGTTCTCCTACGAGCAGTACTTC.

This chain links TRBV5-1 with TRBJ1-3; D unresolved. The CDR3 runs 15 residues. Germline CDR1 reads SGHRS; CDR2 reads YFSETQ. Deletions cut 2 bases from V and 0 bases from J, with 9 bases between. CDR3 protein: CASSLDTFSGNTIYF. The CDR3, as DNA: TGCGCCAGCAGCTTAGACACTTTCTCTGGAAACACCATATATTTT.

This chain links TRBV20-1 with TRBJ1-2, with no clear D. The CDR3 has 13 residues. From germline, CDR1 is DFQATT and CDR2 SNEGSKA (reference sequence). V was shortened by 3 bases and J by 4 bases, with 12 bases between the two germline ends. CDR3: CSASILTSYGYTF. CDR3 nucleotides: TGCAGTGCTAGCATCCTTACTAGCTATGGCTACACCTTC.

This clonotype was detected a few times. The chain carries TRBV3-1 and TRBJ2-1, with TRBD2 matching over 8 bases. The germline V gene encodes CDR1 LGHDT and CDR2 YNNKEL (reference sequence). CDR3 length: 15 residues. The junction had 12 bases not matched to a gene; V was cut back by 4 bases and J by 10 bases. CDR3 sequence (DNA): TGTGCCAGCAGCCCGGGAGGGGGGGGGCCGGAAGAGCAGTTCTTC. Protein sequence: CASSPGGGGPEEQFF.

The chain carries TRBV5-1 and TRBJ2-3, with D unclear. The length of the CDR3 is 15 residues. The V end was cut by 4 bases, the J end by 0 bases, with 12 bases between. Germline values: CDR1 SGHRS, CDR2 YFSETQ. The CDR3 sequence: CASSPVSASTDTQYF. CDR3 DNA: TGCGCCAGCAGCCCGGTGTCGGCTAGCACAGATACGCAGTATTTT.

This chain's CDR3 is CASTLGYRGGLAKNIQYF. In DNA form, the CDR3 reads TGTGCCAGTACCCTGGGGTACAGGGGAGGACTTGCCAAAAACATTCAGTACTTC. V is TRBV19 and J is TRBJ2-4; TRBD1 is a possible D gene (7 bases). Germline V gene lookup returns CDR1 LNHDA and CDR2 SQIVND (reference sequence). The CDR3 has 18 amino acids. Trimming shortened V by 7 bases and J by 1 base, and 23 bases separated the two germline ends.

This clonotype was detected a few times. This chain connects TRBV4-3 to TRBJ1-6; TRBD1 matches at 7 bases. Germline V gene sequence: CDR1 LGHNA, CDR2 YSLEER. Trimming at V came to 4 bases and at J to 10 bases, leaving 10 bases not matched to a gene. This CDR3 comprises 15 residues. CDR3 bases: TGCGCCAGCAGCCGGAGTGGACAGGAAGAATCACCCCTCCACTTT. Translating it yields CASSRSGQEESPLHF.

This clonotype appeared a few times. This chain uses TRBV7-2 with TRBJ2-3; D tentatively reads TRBD1 or TRBD2 (6 bases each). Trimming removed 7 bases at V and 1 base at J, with 12 bases between. From germline, CDR1 is SGHTA and CDR2 FQGNSA. The CDR3 contains 14 residues. DNA of the CDR3: TGTGCCAGCACCGGGGGCATTCGCACAGATACGCAGTATTTT. Translation gives CASTGGIRTDTQYF.

The V and J genes are TRBV20-1 and TRBJ1-2; 7 bases line up with TRBD1. V was pared by 7 bases and J by 6 bases, with 11 bases of the junction left unmatched. This CDR3 spans 13 amino acids. Germline CDR1 DFQATT, CDR2 SNEGSKA (reference sequence). CDR3: CSDNLDRVDGYTF. CDR3 sequence (DNA): TGCAGTGATAATTTAGACAGGGTGGATGGCTACACCTTC.

This rearrangement joins TRBV9 to TRBJ2-3, with 8 bases matching TRBD2. The J segment lost 6 bases and the V segment lost 3 bases, leaving 3 bases of the junction unmatched. This CDR3 spans 13 amino acids. The germline V gene encodes CDR1 SGDLS and CDR2 YYNGEE. The CDR3 reads CASSATGGDTQYF. The CDR3 DNA sequence: TGTGCCAGCAGCGCCACGGGGGGGGATACGCAGTATTTT.

This chain links TRBV5-1 with TRBJ1-1; TRBD1 matches 7 bases. CDR1 and CDR2 from the germline V gene are SGHRS and YFSETQ. CDR3 length equals 13 residues. The V and J ends lost 4 bases and 6 bases, in that order; junction bases with no gene match: 6. The CDR3: CASSGNGQAEAFF. The CDR3 bases are TGCGCCAGCAGCGGGAACGGACAGGCTGAAGCTTTCTTT.

This clonotype was counted only a few times. The V gene is TRBV12-3 or TRBV12-4, the J gene TRBJ1-1, with D unresolved. The germline V and J ends were trimmed by 5 bases and 9 bases, with 10 bases remaining between them. CDR3 size: 11 residues. CDR3 coding DNA: TGTGCCAGCAGTGTCGGGCACCAAGCTTTCTTT. It translates to CASSVGHQAFF.

The V call is TRBV9, the J call TRBJ1-1; perhaps TRBD1 as D (6 bases). The CDR3 is 14 residues long. Per germline, CDR1 SGDLS and CDR2 YYNGEE. Trimming pared 3 bases from V and 2 bases from J, leaving 11 bases between. The CDR3 DNA reads TGTGCCAGCAGCGGAACAGGGAGAAACACTGAAGCTTTCTTT. Translating it yields CASSGTGRNTEAFF.

This clonotype came up a few times. This rearrangement joins TRBV5-1 to TRBJ1-1; TRBD1 matches at 7 bases. The CDR3 loop spans 15 amino acids. V was pared by 7 bases and J by 0 bases, with 9 bases of the junction left unmatched. The germline V gene encodes CDR1 SGHRS and CDR2 YFSETQ. In DNA form, the CDR3 reads TGCGCCAGCGCTTCGGGGACAGCCATGAACACTGAAGCTTTCTTT. As protein: CASASGTAMNTEAFF.

The chain has TRBV7-2 and TRBJ1-2; 7 bases align to TRBD1. Losses at the gene ends were 6 bases for V and 7 bases for J; bases not matched to a gene: 11. CDR1 and CDR2 from the germline V gene are SGHTA and FQGNSA. This CDR3 comprises 14 residues. The CDR3 DNA is TGTGCCAGCAGGACAGGGCCCGATAATTTTGGCTACACCTTC. Protein sequence: CASRTGPDNFGYTF. The variable domain in full, with the rest retrieved from reference TRBV7-2 and TRBJ1-2, is GAGVSQSPSNKVTEKGKDVELRCDPISGHTALYWYRQSLGQGLEFLIYFQGNSAPDKSGLPSDRFSAERTGGSVSTLTIQRTQQEDSAVYLCASRTGPDNFGYTFGSGTRLTVV.

V gene TRBV12-3 or TRBV12-4 combines with J gene TRBJ2-3; 9 positions agree with TRBD2. The J segment lost 2 bases and the V segment lost 5 bases, leaving 14 bases of the junction unmatched. This CDR3 contains 18 residues. CDR3 DNA sequence: TGTGCCAGCAGTGTCGGGGGGACTAGCACCTCTTACACAGATACGCAGTATTTT. Translated, it gives CASSVGGTSTSYTDTQYF.

The chain has TRBV4-3 and TRBJ1-6; D is unresolved. V was trimmed by 4 bases and J by 9 bases, leaving 16 bases between them. The CDR3 totals 15 residues. Germline V CDR1 and CDR2: LGHNA, YSLEER. The CDR3 region has the DNA TGCGCCAGCAGCCCAACAGACGCCCTCGGTTCACCCCTCCACTTT. Translated, it gives CASSPTDALGSPLHF.

This clonotype has more than one count but fewer than ten. The V call is TRBV7-9, the J call TRBJ1-5, with D maybe TRBD1 (5 bases). Germline loops: CDR1 SEHNR, CDR2 FQNEAQ (reference sequence). V gave up 6 bases and J gave up 1 base, with 10 bases separating them. CDR3 length: 14 residues. The CDR3 DNA follows: TGTGCCAGCAGTCCGGGGGGGAGCAATCAGCCCCAGCATTTT. This gives the protein CASSPGGSNQPQHF. The full variable domain, its missing parts supplied by reference TRBV7-9 and TRBJ1-5, is DTGVSQNPRHKITKRGQNVTFRCDPISEHNRLYWYRQTLGQGPEFLTYFQNEAQLEKSRLLSDRFSAERPKGSFSTLEIQRTEQGDSAMYLCASSPGGSNQPQHFGDGTRLSIL.

The V and J genes are TRBV5-1 and TRBJ2-2; no definite D call. There are 14 residues in the CDR3. V lost 1 base, J lost 1 base, and 5 bases lay in between. Germline V gene lookup returns CDR1 SGHRS and CDR2 YFSETQ. CDR3 DNA: TGCGCCAGCAGCTTGTTCTGGAACACCGGGGAGCTGTTTTTT. Amino acids: CASSLFWNTGELFF.

The table lists this clonotype with a few counts. This chain joins TRBV24-1 and TRBJ2-5, with D unclear. The V end lost 0 bases, the J end lost 5 bases, and 3 bases lay between the germline ends. Germline CDR1 reads KGHDR; CDR2 reads SFDVKD. The CDR3 contains 12 residues. CDR3 DNA: TGTGCCACCAGTGATTTGTCGGAGACCCAGTACTTC. Its translation is CATSDLSETQYF.

This clonotype was counted a few times. This chain uses TRBV25-1 with TRBJ2-1; 8 nucleotides line up with TRBD1. Per germline, CDR1 MGHDK and CDR2 SYGVNS. The CDR3 extends over 15 amino acids. With 3 bases clipped from V and 4 bases from J, the junction kept 5 bases outside the gene matches. The CDR3 coding sequence is TGTGCCAGCAGTGACGCAGGGGGCGGGTACAATGAGCAGTTCTTC. Protein product: CASSDAGGGYNEQFF.

This chain uses TRBV6-2 or TRBV6-3 with TRBJ2-4; weak D call: TRBD1 (6 bases). CDR1 and CDR2 (germline): MNHEY, SVGEGT. With 6 bases removed from V and 0 bases from J, the gap between germline ends came to 12 bases. CDR3 length: 15 amino acids. Written as DNA, the CDR3 is TGTGCCAGCAGGAGGGACACTCGAGCCAAAAACATTCAGTACTTC. Amino acid sequence: CASRRDTRAKNIQYF.

This chain joins TRBV7-8 and TRBJ2-1; D is ambiguous. Between the trimmed V and J ends, which lost 0 bases and 6 bases, there was a span of 6 bases. The CDR3 runs 13 residues. Germline lookup yields CDR1 SGHVS and CDR2 FQNEAQ. The CDR3 nucleotides read TGTGCCAGCAGCTTAGCGGCTGGCAATGAGCAGTTCTTC. Translated: CASSLAAGNEQFF.

Only a few counts were recorded for this clonotype. The CDR3 DNA sequence: TGTGCCAGCAGCCCACGCGGATACACCGGGGAGCTGTTTTTT. The encoded protein is CASSPRGYTGELFF. V is TRBV7-2 and J is TRBJ2-2; no clear D. The CDR3 has 14 amino acids. Germline CDR1 and CDR2: SGHTA and FQGNSA. The germline V and J ends were trimmed by 5 bases and 3 bases, with 10 bases remaining between them.

Only a few counts were recorded for this clonotype. The chain has TRBV6-5 and TRBJ2-2, with 9 bases that match TRBD1. Germline-derived CDR1 and CDR2 are MNHEY and SVGAGI. CDR3 length: 15 residues. V lost 5 bases and J lost 6; bases outside the gene matches: 7. CDR3 nucleotides: TGTGCCAGCAGTGGGCGGGACAGGGACCCCGGGGAGCTGTTTTTT. Its translation: CASSGRDRDPGELFF.

The chain couples TRBV5-1 to TRBJ2-3; D is undetermined. The V and J ends lost 0 bases and 1 base respectively, with 3 bases between them. The CDR3 is 13 residues long. Germline loops: CDR1 SGHRS, CDR2 YFSETQ. The chain's CDR3 is CASSLAGTDTQYF. The CDR3 DNA sequence: TGCGCCAGCAGCTTGGCGGGCACAGATACGCAGTATTTT.